One and the same sample provided the 30 T cell receptor beta chains below, sequenced in a study of CD8 T cells in Susac syndrome. RNA, at about 0.5 to 1 ug, was reverse transcribed with random hexamers. TCRdb itself ran the immunoSEQ multiplex PCR reads through MiXCR, one entry per CDR3 protein. The table has approximately 190,000 distinct CDR3 sequences, approximately 93% seen once. The specimen was CD4+ T cells from PBMCs. Receptors were obtained from a human donor in good health.

Note on this clonotype: The junction departs from germline at one end; a sequencing error may be responsible. The DNA for the CDR3 is TGTGCTAGCAGCCAACGTAGGGGAGAGACCCAGTACTTC. It yields the protein CASSQRRGETQYF. This sequence joins TRBV7-7 and TRBJ2-5, with a weak D call TRBD1 (5 bases). The length of the CDR3 is 13 residues. Germline loops: CDR1 SSHAT, CDR2 FNYEAQ (reference sequence).

This chain connects TRBV7-3 to TRBJ2-3; 8 nucleotides match TRBD2. Germline V gene lookup returns CDR1 SGHTA and CDR2 FQGTGA. V gave up 5 bases and J gave up 4 bases; unmatched junction bases: 8. The CDR3 spans 15 residues. CDR3 amino acids: CASSGQAGGPDTQYF. CDR3 DNA sequence: TGTGCCAGCAGCGGCCAGGCGGGGGGACCAGATACGCAGTATTTT.

V is TRBV5-4 and J is TRBJ2-5; the D gene is possibly TRBD1 (7 bases). There are 16 residues in the CDR3. Trimming pared 7 bases from V and 3 bases from J, leaving 22 bases between. Germline values: CDR1 SGHNT, CDR2 YYREEE (reference sequence). This CDR3 is CASRGNRGLGEETQYF. The DNA for the CDR3 is TGTGCCAGCCGCGGGAACAGGGGATTGGGGGAAGAGACCCAGTACTTC. Combining the CDR3 with reference TRBV5-4 and TRBJ2-5 gives the whole variable domain ETGVTQSPTHLIKTRGQQVTLRCSSQSGHNTVSWYQQALGQGPQFIFQYYREEENGRGNFPPRFSGLQFPNYSSELNVNALELDDSALYLCASRGNRGLGEETQYFGPGTRLLVL.

CDR3 nucleotides: TGCGCCAGCAGCTTGGCAGCCTCTGGAAACACCATATATTTT. Translation gives CASSLAASGNTIYF. The chain is built from TRBV5-1 and TRBJ1-3, with no clear D. The CDR3 is 14 amino acids. CDR1 and CDR2 from the germline V gene are SGHRS and YFSETQ. The V gene lost 0 bases and the J gene lost 0 bases, with 4 bases spanning the gap.

This sequence joins TRBV3-1 and TRBJ1-1; D is unclear. The CDR3 sequence is 11 residues long. The V end was cut by 1 base, the J end by 8 bases, with 5 bases between. Germline V CDR1 and CDR2: LGHDT, YNNKEL (reference sequence). As DNA, the CDR3 is TGTGCCAGCAGCCAAGTAGGGGAAGCTTTCTTT. It is translated as CASSQVGEAFF. Supplemented by reference TRBV3-1 and TRBJ1-1, the full variable domain reads DTAVSQTPKYLVTQMGNDKSIKCEQNLGHDTMYWYKQDSKKFLKIMFSYNNKELIINETVPNRFSPKSPDKAHLNLHINSLELGDSAVYFCASSQVGEAFFGQGTRLTVV.

V gene TRBV10-3 combines with J gene TRBJ1-4, with TRBD1 as a possible D gene (5 bases). The length of the CDR3 is 12 residues. V was pared by 10 bases and J by 8 bases, with 14 bases between. CDR1 and CDR2 from the germline V gene are ENHRY and SYGVKD. The CDR3 nucleotides read TGTGCCACCTGGGACCCCGGAGAAAAACTGTTTTTT. This sequence encodes CATWDPGEKLFF.

The chain employs TRBV5-1 and TRBJ1-6; 10 positions agree with TRBD1. This CDR3 has 15 residues. The germline CDR1 and CDR2 sequences are SGHRS and YFSETQ. Trimming took 0 bases from V and 10 from J; bases not matched to a gene: 4. The CDR3 sequence is CASSLGQGAQSPLHF. In DNA, the CDR3 is TGCGCCAGCAGCTTGGGACAGGGGGCGCAGTCACCCCTCCACTTT.

This clonotype has just a few counts. This rearrangement joins TRBV4-2 to TRBJ2-7, with unresolved D. Trimming shortened V by 0 bases and J by 2 bases, and 11 bases separated the two germline ends. This CDR3 contains 15 residues. Germline CDR1 reads LGHNA; CDR2 reads YNFKEQ. The CDR3 spells CASSQDRSVPYEQYF. Written as DNA, the CDR3 is TGTGCCAGCAGCCAAGATAGAAGTGTGCCCTACGAGCAGTACTTC.

Only a few counts were recorded for this clonotype. J is TRBJ1-4 and V is TRBV19; 7 bases are shared with TRBD1. Trimming removed 9 bases from V and 8 bases from J; junction bases left unmatched: 12. This CDR3 spans 14 amino acids. Germline CDR1 LNHDA, CDR2 SQIVND (reference sequence). The DNA of the CDR3 is TGTGCCAGCAGACAGGGCCTCACCAGAGAAAAACTGTTTTTT. Its translation is CASRQGLTREKLFF.

The chain links TRBV3-1 to TRBJ2-2; possibly TRBD1 for D (8 bases). This CDR3 comprises 16 residues. V was cut by 3 bases and J by 8 bases, with 19 bases left in between. CDR1 is LGHDT, CDR2 YNNKEL, per germline (reference sequence). CDR3 sequence (DNA): TGTGCCAGCAGCCACCTACTCGGACAGGGACTAGGGGAGCTGTTTTTT. Its translation: CASSHLLGQGLGELFF.

The rearrangement joins TRBV3-1 to TRBJ2-5, with 11 bases matching TRBD1. Germline V gene data show CDR1 as LGHDT and CDR2 as YNNKEL (reference sequence). V lost 2 bases to trimming and J lost 5 bases; unmatched junction nucleotides: 4. The CDR3 is 15 residues long. CDR3 in amino acids: CASSQMGTGGETQYF. The CDR3 nucleotides are TGTGCCAGCAGCCAAATGGGGACAGGGGGGGAGACCCAGTACTTC.

The chain employs TRBV6-2 or TRBV6-3 and TRBJ1-5, with TRBD1 identical over 8 bases. Per germline, CDR1 MNHEY and CDR2 SVGEGT. V was clipped by 7 bases and J by 4 bases; unmatched bases: 9. The CDR3 is 15 amino acids. The CDR3 DNA is TGTGCCAGCATGGCAGGGGGCGCCCGGAATCAGCCCCAGCATTTT. Translated: CASMAGGARNQPQHF.

As to this clonotype: The junction departs from germline at one end; a sequencing error may be responsible. J is TRBJ1-6 and V is TRBV12-3 or TRBV12-4; a weak D match, TRBD1 (6 bases). The CDR3 length is 13 residues. In DNA form, the CDR3 reads TGTGCCAGCCTCAGAGGGGGTAATTCGCCCCTCCACTTT. This encodes CASLRGGNSPLHF.

This clonotype was recorded only once. The chain has TRBV7-9 and TRBJ2-3; 8 bases are shared with TRBD2. Germline V gives CDR1 SEHNR, CDR2 FQNEAQ (reference sequence). CDR3 size: 16 residues. With 2 bases clipped from V and 0 bases from J, the junction kept 4 bases outside the gene matches. The CDR3 here is CASSLSGGRSTDTQYF. CDR3 in DNA: TGTGCCAGCAGCTTAAGCGGGGGCCGTAGCACAGATACGCAGTATTTT.

The gene calls are TRBV5-1 and TRBJ1-4, with 9 bases fitting TRBD1. Germline V gives CDR1 SGHRS, CDR2 YFSETQ. V lost 4 bases, J lost 5 bases, and 6 bases stayed unmatched. The CDR3 contains 15 residues. CDR3 sequence (DNA): TGCGCCAGCAGCCCCGGGACAGGGCGCAATGAAAAACTGTTTTTT. The encoded protein is CASSPGTGRNEKLFF.

CDR3 nucleotides: TGTGCCAGTGAAAACCCACTGGAGTATGGCTACACCTTC. This gives the protein CASENPLEYGYTF. The chain has TRBV28 and TRBJ1-2; D uncertain. Germline CDR1 reads MDHEN; CDR2 reads SYDVKM. The CDR3 runs 13 residues. Deletions cut 9 bases from V and 5 bases from J, with 16 bases between.

A few counts support this clonotype. The chain has TRBV4-1 and TRBJ1-5; D gene ambiguous. Germline V CDR1 and CDR2: MGHRA, YSYEKL. Trimming removed 0 bases at V and 5 bases at J, with 5 bases between. This CDR3 region has 13 residues. The CDR3 DNA follows: TGCGCCAGCAGCCAAGATCGCTATCAGCCCCAGCATTTT. It codes for CASSQDRYQPQHF.

The chain is built from TRBV10-3 and TRBJ2-1; D is perhaps TRBD2 (5 bases). V lost 6 bases and J lost 10, with 10 bases in between. The CDR3 covers 11 residues. Germline V gene data show CDR1 as ENHRY and CDR2 as SYGVKD. The CDR3 DNA sequence: TGTGCCATCAGCGAGGGCGGAGAGCAGTTCTTC. It codes for CAISEGGEQFF.

This clonotype was counted once. The chain uses TRBV2 and TRBJ2-1, with 7 nucleotides matching TRBD2. Germline V gene lookup returns CDR1 SNHLY and CDR2 FYNNEI. There are 12 residues in the CDR3. Germline trimming cut 7 bases from V and 9 bases from J; bases unmatched to any gene: 6. CDR3 sequence: CASTPGGGEQFF. The DNA of the CDR3 is TGTGCCAGCACCCCAGGCGGGGGTGAGCAGTTCTTC.

The V call is TRBV7-2, the J call TRBJ2-7; the match to TRBD2 covers 7 bases. J lost 1 base, V lost 4 bases, and 4 bases had no gene match. Looked up from germline, CDR1 is SGHTA and CDR2 is FQGNSA. The length of the CDR3 is 14 residues. The CDR3 coding sequence is TGTGCCAGCAGCTCCGGGACTACTTCCTACGAGCAGTACGTC. This codes for CASSSGTTSYEQYV.

This clonotype has only one observation. The rearrangement uses TRBV20-1 and TRBJ2-3, with 12 bases that match TRBD2. With V trimmed by 6 bases and J by 4 bases, 5 bases remained unmatched. From germline, CDR1 is DFQATT and CDR2 SNEGSKA (reference sequence). This CDR3 region has 14 residues. CDR3 protein: CSARLAGEPDTQYF. CDR3 DNA: TGCAGTGCAAGACTAGCGGGGGAGCCAGATACGCAGTATTTT.

The chain uses TRBV2 and TRBJ1-1; D possibly corresponds to TRBD1 (5 bases). V was shortened by 6 bases and J by 4 bases, with 15 bases between the two germline ends. Germline loops: CDR1 SNHLY, CDR2 FYNNEI. This CDR3 is 14 amino acids long. CDR3 region: CASRGTGITTEAFF. CDR3 DNA: TGTGCCAGCAGAGGGACGGGAATTACCACTGAAGCTTTCTTT. The complete variable domain, with remaining parts taken from reference TRBV2 and TRBJ1-1, reads EPEVTQTPSHQVTQMGQEVILRCVPISNHLYFYWYRQILGQKVEFLVSFYNNEISEKSEIFDDQFSVERPDGSNFTLKIRSTKLEDSAMYFCASRGTGITTEAFFGQGTRLTVV.

The genes are TRBV5-1 and TRBJ2-5; D is unclear. Trimming removed 0 bases at V and 4 bases at J, with 13 bases between. The CDR3 loop spans 15 amino acids. Germline assignment: CDR1 SGHRS and CDR2 YFSETQ. This chain's CDR3 is CASSLGSSPGETQYF. Written as DNA, the CDR3 is TGCGCCAGCAGCTTGGGATCATCCCCGGGAGAGACCCAGTACTTC. The variable domain in full, with the rest retrieved from reference TRBV5-1 and TRBJ2-5, is KAGVTQTPRYLIKTRGQQVTLSCSPISGHRSVSWYQQTPGQGLQFLFEYFSETQRNKGNFPGRFSGRQFSNSRSEMNVSTLELGDSALYLCASSLGSSPGETQYFGPGTRLLVL.

This chain connects TRBV7-2 to TRBJ2-2; 7 bases map to TRBD1. The CDR3 is made up of 15 amino acids. Trimming removed 0 bases from V and 7 bases from J; junction bases left unmatched: 5. Looked up from germline, CDR1 is SGHTA and CDR2 is FQGNSA. CDR3 sequence reads: CASSLAGRGFGELFF. The CDR3 DNA reads TGTGCCAGCAGCTTAGCTGGCAGGGGGTTCGGGGAGCTGTTTTTT.

The rearrangement links TRBV20-1 to TRBJ2-7; D unresolved. Trimming stripped 0 bases from V and 7 bases from J, with 7 bases between. The CDR3 is 11 residues long. Per germline, CDR1 DFQATT and CDR2 SNEGSKA (reference sequence). DNA of the CDR3: TGCAGTGCTAGAGATCCCCCAGAGCAGTACTTC. This translates into CSARDPPEQYF.

CDR3 protein: CASNAGNYEQYF. Written as DNA, the CDR3 is TGTGCCAGCAACGCCGGGAATTACGAGCAGTACTTC. The V gene is TRBV13, the J gene TRBJ2-7; perhaps TRBD2 as D (5 bases). The V gene's germline CDR1 is PRHDT and CDR2 FYEKMQ (reference sequence). CDR3 size: 12 residues. V lost 7 bases to trimming and J lost 4 bases, with 11 bases between them.

The rearrangement joins TRBV5-1 to TRBJ2-1; either TRBD1 or TRBD2 may fit D (6 bases each). This CDR3 has 14 residues. CDR1 is SGHRS and CDR2 is YFSETQ in the germline V gene. V was cut by 5 bases and J by 14 bases, with 23 bases left in between. This chain's CDR3 is CASSSSGGPNREFF. In DNA form, the CDR3 reads TGCGCCAGCAGTTCTTCTGGGGGGCCAAACCGAGAGTTCTTC.

The chain is built from TRBV6-5 and TRBJ2-7, with 12 bases fitting TRBD2. V shed 6 bases and J 8 bases; nucleotides not matched to a gene: 8. The CDR3 spans 14 residues. From germline, CDR1 is MNHEY and CDR2 SVGAGI. CDR3 DNA sequence: TGTGCCAGCAGCCCAGGACTAGCGGGGATGAAGCAGTACTTC. Translation gives CASSPGLAGMKQYF.

V gene TRBV5-4 combines with J gene TRBJ1-6; 9 positions agree with TRBD1. The junction had 10 bases not matched to a gene; V was cut back by 1 base and J by 11 bases. Germline CDR1 is SGHNT and CDR2 is YYREEE (reference sequence). The CDR3 runs to 16 residues. DNA for the CDR3: TGTGCCAGCAGCTTGCCGGGACAGGGTTCCATGGCACCCCTCCACTTT. Its translation is CASSLPGQGSMAPLHF.

This rearrangement joins TRBV20-1 to TRBJ2-1; D may be TRBD2 (5 bases). Germline CDR1 DFQATT, CDR2 SNEGSKA (reference sequence). The CDR3 spans 12 residues. V lost 4 bases and J lost 7, with 11 bases in between. Here the CDR3 reads CSAIMGANEQFF. The DNA for the CDR3 is TGCAGTGCTATTATGGGAGCGAATGAGCAGTTCTTC.